This entry lists 10 T cell receptor beta chains sequenced from one sample in a study of response to subunit inactivated influenza vaccine. TCRdb re-derived calls from the RT-PCR reads in MiXCR, one entry per CDR3 protein. This table has about 520,000 distinct CDR3 sequences, about 7.2% appearing once. Here the sequenced sample was PBMCs from blood, taken around 25 months after vaccination. The receptors here all came from a man aged 50 to 69 who received an inactivated influenza vaccine.

This clonotype has ten or more counts. V and J are TRBV29-1 and TRBJ2-4; perhaps D is TRBD1 or TRBD2 (5 bases each). The CDR3 has 14 amino acids. V gave up 0 bases and J gave up 5 bases, with 11 bases separating them. The germline CDR1 and CDR2 sequences are SQVTM and ANQGSEA. Written as DNA, the CDR3 is TGCAGCGTTGAAGACCGGGACGAAGAAAACATTCAGTACTTC. Its translation is CSVEDRDEENIQYF.

The table lists this clonotype with a few counts. The V gene is TRBV6-1, the J gene TRBJ2-1, with 8 bases fitting TRBD2. With 8 bases clipped from V and 6 bases from J, the junction kept 6 bases outside the gene matches. CDR1 is MNHNS and CDR2 is SASEGT in the germline V gene. The CDR3 runs to 13 residues. The CDR3 DNA is TGTGCCAGCCGGGGGAGCGGGAGCAATGAGCAGTTCTTC. This gives the protein CASRGSGSNEQFF.

This clonotype appeared a few times. This chain joins TRBV27 and TRBJ2-7; D call uncertain. Germline values: CDR1 MNHEY, CDR2 SMNVEV (reference sequence). The ends were cut back, 0 bases at V and 6 bases at J, with 9 bases in the middle. The CDR3 consists of 13 residues. The CDR3 sequence is CASSLSGLTEQYF. CDR3 sequence (DNA): TGTGCCAGCAGTTTATCGGGATTAACCGAGCAGTACTTC.

The chain links TRBV4-2 to TRBJ2-7, with 9 bases fitting TRBD2. J lost 6 bases, V lost 2 bases, and 17 bases had no gene match. CDR3 length equals 18 residues. Germline V gene data show CDR1 as LGHNA and CDR2 as YNFKEQ. The CDR3, as DNA: TGTGCCAGCAGCCAAATCGGTAGCGGGGGCCACTATGGAGCCGAGCAGTACTTC. It translates to CASSQIGSGGHYGAEQYF.

This clonotype was observed at least ten times. The chain combines TRBV7-9 with TRBJ2-1; 7 bases are shared with TRBD1. The CDR3 has 16 residues. Germline V gene sequence: CDR1 SEHNR, CDR2 FQNEAQ (reference sequence). After removal of 5 bases from V and 0 bases from J, the junction contained 7 bases not matched to a gene. CDR3 protein: CASSRTDRYSYNEQFF. The DNA of the CDR3 is TGTGCCAGCAGCCGGACGGACAGGTACTCCTACAATGAGCAGTTCTTC.

The CDR3 nucleotides are TGCAGTGCTCCCCGGACTAGCGGGAGAGGTCGGGAGACCCAGTACTTC. This sequence encodes CSAPRTSGRGRETQYF. J is TRBJ2-5 and V is TRBV20-1, with 13 nucleotides matching TRBD2. Germline V gives CDR1 DFQATT, CDR2 SNEGSKA (reference sequence). V lost 5 bases to trimming and J lost 5 bases; unmatched junction nucleotides: 11. CDR3 length equals 16 residues.

This clonotype was seen ten or more times. This chain connects TRBV5-1 to TRBJ2-1, with TRBD1 identical over 12 bases. Per germline, CDR1 SGHRS and CDR2 YFSETQ. J lost 8 bases, V lost 4 bases, and 7 bases had no gene match. The CDR3 has 15 amino acids. Written as DNA, the CDR3 is TGCGCCAGCAGCACCGACCGGGACAGGGGGCATGAGCAGTTCTTC. As protein: CASSTDRDRGHEQFF.

The chain uses TRBV12-3 or TRBV12-4 and TRBJ1-3, with 7 bases matching TRBD1. This CDR3 is built from 14 residues. V was pared by 6 bases and J by 4 bases, with 6 bases of the junction left unmatched. DNA of the CDR3: TGTGCCAGCAGCCGATCGGGACAGGGAAACACCATATATTTT. It is translated as CASSRSGQGNTIYF.

This clonotype has more than one count but fewer than ten. The V call is TRBV4-1, the J call TRBJ2-3, with 10 bases fitting TRBD1. The CDR3 loop spans 16 amino acids. The trim removed 3 bases at V and 2 bases at J, leaving 5 bases unmatched. Looked up from germline, CDR1 is MGHRA and CDR2 is YSYEKL. CDR3 region: CASSQGQGIYTDTQYF. CDR3 DNA sequence: TGCGCCAGCAGCCAGGGACAGGGGATATACACAGATACGCAGTATTTT.

This clonotype was found many times. The rearrangement links TRBV20-1 to TRBJ1-6; 7 bases are shared with TRBD1. Per the germline V gene, CDR1 is DFQATT and CDR2 is SNEGSKA (reference sequence). The CDR3 sequence is 17 residues long. Trimming removed 2 bases from V and 0 bases from J; junction bases left unmatched: 7. CDR3 DNA sequence: TGCAGTGCTAGATACAGGGGACAGAGCTCCTATAATTCACCCCTCCACTTT. Protein product: CSARYRGQSSYNSPLHF.